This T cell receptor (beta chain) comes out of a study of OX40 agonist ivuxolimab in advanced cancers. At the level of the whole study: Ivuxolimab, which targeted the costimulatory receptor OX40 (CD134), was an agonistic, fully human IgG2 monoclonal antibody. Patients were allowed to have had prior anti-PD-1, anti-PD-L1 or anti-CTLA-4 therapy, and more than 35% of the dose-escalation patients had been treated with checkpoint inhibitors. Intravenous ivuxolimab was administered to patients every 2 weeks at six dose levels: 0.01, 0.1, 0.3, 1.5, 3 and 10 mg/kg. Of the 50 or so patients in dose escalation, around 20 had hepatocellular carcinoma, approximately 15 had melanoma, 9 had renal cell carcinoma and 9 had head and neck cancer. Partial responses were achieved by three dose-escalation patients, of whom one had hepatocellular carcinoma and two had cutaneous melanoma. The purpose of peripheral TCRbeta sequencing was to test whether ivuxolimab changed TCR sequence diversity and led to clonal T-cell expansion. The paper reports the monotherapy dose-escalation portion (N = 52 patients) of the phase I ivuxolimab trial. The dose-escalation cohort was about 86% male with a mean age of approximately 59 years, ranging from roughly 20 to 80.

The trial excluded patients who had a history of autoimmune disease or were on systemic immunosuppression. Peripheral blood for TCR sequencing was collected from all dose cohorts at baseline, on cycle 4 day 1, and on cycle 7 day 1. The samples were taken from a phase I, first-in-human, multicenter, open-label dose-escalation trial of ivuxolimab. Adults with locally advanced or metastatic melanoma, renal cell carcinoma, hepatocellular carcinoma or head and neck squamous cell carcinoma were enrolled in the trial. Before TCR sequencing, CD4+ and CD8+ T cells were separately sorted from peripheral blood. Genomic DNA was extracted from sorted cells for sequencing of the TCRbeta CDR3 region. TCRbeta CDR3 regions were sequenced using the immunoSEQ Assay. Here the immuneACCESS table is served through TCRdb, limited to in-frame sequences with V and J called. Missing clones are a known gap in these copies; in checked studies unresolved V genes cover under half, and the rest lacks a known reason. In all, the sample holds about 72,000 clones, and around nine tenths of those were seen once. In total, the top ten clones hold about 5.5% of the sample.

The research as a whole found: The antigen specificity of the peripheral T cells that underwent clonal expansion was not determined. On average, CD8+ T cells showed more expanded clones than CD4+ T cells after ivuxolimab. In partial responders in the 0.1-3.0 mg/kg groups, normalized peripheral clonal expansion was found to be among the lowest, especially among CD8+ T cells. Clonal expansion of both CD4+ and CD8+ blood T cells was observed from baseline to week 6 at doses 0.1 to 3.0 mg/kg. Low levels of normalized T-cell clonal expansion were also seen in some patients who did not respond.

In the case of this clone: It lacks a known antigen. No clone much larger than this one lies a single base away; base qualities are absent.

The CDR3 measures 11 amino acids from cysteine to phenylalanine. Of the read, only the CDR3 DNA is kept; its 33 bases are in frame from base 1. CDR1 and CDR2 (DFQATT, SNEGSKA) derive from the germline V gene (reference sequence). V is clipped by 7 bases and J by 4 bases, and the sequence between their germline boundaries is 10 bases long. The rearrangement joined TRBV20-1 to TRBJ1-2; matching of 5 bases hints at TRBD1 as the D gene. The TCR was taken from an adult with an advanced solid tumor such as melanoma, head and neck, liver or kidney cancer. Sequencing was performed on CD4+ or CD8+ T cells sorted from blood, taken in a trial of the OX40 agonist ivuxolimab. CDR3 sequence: CSGRDLYGYTF. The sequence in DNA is TGCAGTGGGAGGGACCTCTATGGCTACACCTTC.